The present TCR beta chain was sequenced within a study of patients and donors after allogeneic stem cell transplantation. Looked up from germline, CDR1 is MNHNS and CDR2 is SASEGT. This CDR3 is 14 amino acids long. Trimming took off 3 bases at V and 5 bases at J, with 8 bases between the two ends. TCRdb analysed the RT-PCR reads with MiXCR anew, one entry per CDR3 protein. The sample consists of roughly 200,000 distinct CDR3 sequences, roughly two fifths of them appearing once. The receptor was isolated from a human donor who was either an allogeneic HSCT recipient or a stem cell or donor lymphocyte infusion donor (not recorded which). It is not recorded whose cells these are; they may come from a transplant donor. The sample comprised blood, either unsorted or a sorted T cell fraction (not recorded which). This chain uses TRBV6-1 with TRBJ1-6; D is uncertain. CDR3: CASSDSKDNSPLHF. Written as DNA, the CDR3 is TGTGCCAGCAGTGACTCGAAGGATAATTCACCCCTCCACTTT.